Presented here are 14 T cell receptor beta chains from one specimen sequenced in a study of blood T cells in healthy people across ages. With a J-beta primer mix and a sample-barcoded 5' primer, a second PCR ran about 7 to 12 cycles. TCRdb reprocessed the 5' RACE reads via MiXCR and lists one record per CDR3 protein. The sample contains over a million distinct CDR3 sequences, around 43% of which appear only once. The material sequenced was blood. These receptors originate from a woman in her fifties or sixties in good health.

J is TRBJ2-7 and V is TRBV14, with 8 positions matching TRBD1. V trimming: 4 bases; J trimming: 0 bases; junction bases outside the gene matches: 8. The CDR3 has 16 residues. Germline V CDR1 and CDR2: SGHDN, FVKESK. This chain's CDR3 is CASSLTGQGPSYEQYF. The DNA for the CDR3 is TGTGCCAGCAGCCTCACTGGACAGGGTCCCTCCTACGAGCAGTACTTC.

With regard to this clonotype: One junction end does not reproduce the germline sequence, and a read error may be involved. The CDR3 is CASSLTGVSYNEQFF. CDR3 sequence (DNA): TGTGCCAGCAGTTTGACGGGGGTCTCCTACAATGAGCAGTTCTTC. This chain joins TRBV5-1 and TRBJ2-1; maybe TRBD2 (6 bases). Germline CDR1 and CDR2: SGHRS and YFSETQ. The CDR3 has 15 amino acids.

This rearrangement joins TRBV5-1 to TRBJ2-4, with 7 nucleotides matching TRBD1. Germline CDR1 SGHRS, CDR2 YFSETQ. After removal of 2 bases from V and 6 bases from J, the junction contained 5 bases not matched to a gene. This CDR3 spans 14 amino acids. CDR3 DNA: TGCGCCAGCAGCTTAACAGGGGTAGCAAACATTCAGTACTTC. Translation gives CASSLTGVANIQYF.

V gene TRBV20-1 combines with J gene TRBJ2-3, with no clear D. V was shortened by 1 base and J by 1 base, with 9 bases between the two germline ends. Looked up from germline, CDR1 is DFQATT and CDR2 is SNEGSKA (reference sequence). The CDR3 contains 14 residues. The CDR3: CSARGVFGTDTQYF. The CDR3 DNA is TGCAGTGCTAGAGGGGTCTTCGGCACAGATACGCAGTATTTT.

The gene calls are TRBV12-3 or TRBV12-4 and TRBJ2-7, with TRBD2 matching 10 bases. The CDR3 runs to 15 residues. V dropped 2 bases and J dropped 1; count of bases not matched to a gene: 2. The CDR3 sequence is CASSLKREGSYEQYF. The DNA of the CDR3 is TGTGCCAGCAGTTTAAAGCGGGAGGGATCCTACGAGCAGTACTTC.

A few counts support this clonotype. CDR3 in DNA: TGTGCCAGCATAACCCCCGACGAGCAGTACTTC. This translates into CASITPDEQYF. The gene calls are TRBV2 and TRBJ2-7; no definite D call. The CDR3 totals 11 residues. From germline, CDR1 is SNHLY and CDR2 FYNNEI. V dropped 7 bases and J dropped 5 bases, with 9 bases sitting between them.

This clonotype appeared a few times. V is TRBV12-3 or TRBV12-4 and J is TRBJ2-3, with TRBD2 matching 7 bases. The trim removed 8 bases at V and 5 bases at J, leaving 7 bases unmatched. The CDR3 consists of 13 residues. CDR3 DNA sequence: TGTGCCAGCGGAGCGGGAACTGGAGATACGCAGTATTTT. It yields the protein CASGAGTGDTQYF.

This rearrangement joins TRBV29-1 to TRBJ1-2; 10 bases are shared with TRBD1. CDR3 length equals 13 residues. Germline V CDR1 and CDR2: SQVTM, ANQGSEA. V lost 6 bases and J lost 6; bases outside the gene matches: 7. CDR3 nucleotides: TGCAGCGTCGTGGGACAGGGGAACGATGGCTACACCTTC. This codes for CSVVGQGNDGYTF.

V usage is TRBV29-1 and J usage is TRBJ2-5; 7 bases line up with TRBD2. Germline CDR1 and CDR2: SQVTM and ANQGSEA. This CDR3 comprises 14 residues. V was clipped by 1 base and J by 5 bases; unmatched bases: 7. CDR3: CSVEARRGEETQYF. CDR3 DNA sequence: TGCAGCGTTGAAGCGCGCCGGGGGGAGGAGACCCAGTACTTC.

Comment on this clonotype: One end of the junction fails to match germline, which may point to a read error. CDR3 nucleotides: TGTGCCAGCAGCCAAGCGGGAGGGCCCGATACGCGGTATTTT. It yields the protein CASSQAGGPDTRYF. The chain couples TRBV14 to TRBJ2-3; 8 nucleotides align to TRBD2. This CDR3 is built from 14 residues. CDR1 and CDR2 from the germline V gene are SGHDN and FVKESK. Drawing the rest from reference TRBV14 and TRBJ2-3, the complete variable domain is EAGVTQFPSHSVIEKGQTVTLRCDPISGHDNLYWYRRVMGKEIKFLLHFVKESKQDESGMPNNRFLAERTGGTYSTLKVQPAELEDSGVYFCASSQAGGPDTRYFGPGTRLTVL.

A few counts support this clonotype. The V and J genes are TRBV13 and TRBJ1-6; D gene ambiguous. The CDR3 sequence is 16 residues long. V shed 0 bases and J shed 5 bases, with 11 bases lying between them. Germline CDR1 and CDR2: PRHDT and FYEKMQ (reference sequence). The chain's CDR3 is CASSLGQGGNNSPLHF. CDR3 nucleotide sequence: TGTGCCAGCAGCTTAGGCCAAGGCGGGAATAATTCACCCCTCCACTTT.

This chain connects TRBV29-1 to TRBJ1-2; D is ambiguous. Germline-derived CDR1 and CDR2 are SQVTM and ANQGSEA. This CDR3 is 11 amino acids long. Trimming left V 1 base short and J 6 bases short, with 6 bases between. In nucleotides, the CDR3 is TGCAGCGTTGAAGGACGGGATGGCTACACCTTC. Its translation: CSVEGRDGYTF.

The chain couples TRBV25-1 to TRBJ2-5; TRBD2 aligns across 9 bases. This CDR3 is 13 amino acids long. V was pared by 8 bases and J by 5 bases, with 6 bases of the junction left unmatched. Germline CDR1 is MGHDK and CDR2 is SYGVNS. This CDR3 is CASGGLARETQYF. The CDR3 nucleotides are TGTGCCAGCGGGGGACTAGCCCGGGAGACCCAGTACTTC. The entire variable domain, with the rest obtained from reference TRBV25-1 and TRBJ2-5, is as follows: EADIYQTPRYLVIGTGKKITLECSQTMGHDKMYWYQQDPGMELHLIHYSYGVNSTEKGDLSSESTVSRIRTEHFPLTLESARPSHTSQYLCASGGLARETQYFGPGTRLLVL.

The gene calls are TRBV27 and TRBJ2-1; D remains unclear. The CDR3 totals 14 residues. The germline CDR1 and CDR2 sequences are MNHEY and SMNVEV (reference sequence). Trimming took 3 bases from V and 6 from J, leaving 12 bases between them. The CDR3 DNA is TGTGCCAGCAGTTTTGGGCAGGTAGCCAATGAGCAGTTCTTC. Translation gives CASSFGQVANEQFF.